A single sample gave rise to the 31 T cell receptor beta chains below, sequenced in a study of blood T cell repertoires in COVID-19. The table came from immunoSEQ multiplex PCR; TCRdb's copy has only in-frame clones and leaves some out. The sample lists hundreds of thousands of clones; 75% to 90% were seen once. Source material: peripheral blood. Receptor source: a woman aged 25-40 years with active or convalescent COVID-19.

CDR3 region: CAWSYGGGGQPQHF. CDR3 nucleotide sequence: TGTGCCTGGAGCTACGGGGGGGGTGGTCAGCCCCAGCATTTT. The chain has TRBV30 and TRBJ1-5; D might be TRBD1 (5 bases). The germline V gene has CDR1 GTSNPN and CDR2 SVGIG (reference sequence). CDR3 length equals 14 residues. Trimming stripped 3 bases from V and 6 bases from J, with 15 bases between.

V usage is TRBV4-2 and J usage is TRBJ2-3; D remains ambiguous. V was cut by 2 bases and J by 4 bases, with 22 bases left in between. The CDR3 loop spans 18 amino acids. Germline values: CDR1 LGHNA, CDR2 YNFKEQ. The CDR3 here is CASSQTTHSLVTADTQYF. DNA for the CDR3: TGTGCCAGCAGCCAAACAACCCATTCCCTAGTCACGGCAGATACGCAGTATTTT.

The J gene is TRBJ1-6, the V gene TRBV21-1. TRBV21-1 is a pseudogene segment. CDR3 length: 12 amino acids. Here the CDR3 reads CASREYGSPLHF. The CDR3, as DNA: TGTGCCAGCAGGGAGTACGGGTCACCCCTCCACTTT.

The gene calls are TRBV7-2 and TRBJ2-1; D ambiguous. Trimming left V 3 bases short and J 0 bases short, with 9 bases between. The V gene's germline CDR1 is SGHTA and CDR2 FQGNSA. The CDR3 runs 15 residues. This CDR3 reads CASSLTPSSYNEQFF. CDR3 coding DNA: TGTGCCAGCAGCTTGACCCCTAGCTCCTACAATGAGCAGTTCTTC.

CDR3 nucleotides: TGTGCCAGCACCCCGGAGGGTTTAGGAGGGTATGGCTACACCTTC. This gives the protein CASTPEGLGGYGYTF. This sequence joins TRBV19 and TRBJ1-2, with no clear D. Trimming took off 9 bases at V and 5 bases at J, with 22 bases between the two ends. The V gene's germline CDR1 is LNHDA and CDR2 SQIVND (reference sequence). The length of the CDR3 is 15 residues.

The V call is TRBV5-1, the J call TRBJ2-7; 8 nucleotides align to TRBD1. Trimming at V came to 6 bases and at J to 2 bases, leaving 7 bases not matched to a gene. CDR1 is SGHRS, CDR2 YFSETQ, per germline. The CDR3 loop spans 14 amino acids. CDR3 region: CASTGQAAPYEQYF. CDR3 bases: TGCGCCAGCACGGGACAGGCTGCCCCCTACGAGCAGTACTTC.

The CDR3 sequence: CASSPTGGFSEAFF. The DNA of the CDR3 is TGTGCCAGCTCACCGACAGGGGGCTTCTCTGAAGCTTTCTTT. The chain recombines TRBV18 with TRBJ1-1; 10 nucleotides line up with TRBD1. Germline values: CDR1 KGHSH, CDR2 LQKENI. Trimming cost V 3 bases and J 6 bases; bases outside gene matches: 4. The CDR3 totals 14 residues.

The chain has TRBV5-1 and TRBJ2-5; 10 bases are shared with TRBD2. There are 15 residues in the CDR3. With 4 bases clipped from V and 1 base from J, the junction kept 4 bases outside the gene matches. Per germline, CDR1 SGHRS and CDR2 YFSETQ. The CDR3 DNA follows: TGCGCCAGCAGCCCTAGCGGGGGCCCCCAAGAGACCCAGTACTTC. Its translation: CASSPSGGPQETQYF. Variable domain in full (rest from reference TRBV5-1 and TRBJ2-5): KAGVTQTPRYLIKTRGQQVTLSCSPISGHRSVSWYQQTPGQGLQFLFEYFSETQRNKGNFPGRFSGRQFSNSRSEMNVSTLELGDSALYLCASSPSGGPQETQYFGPGTRLLVL.

The V and J genes are TRBV5-1 and TRBJ1-4, with 10 positions matching TRBD1. Germline V gene lookup returns CDR1 SGHRS and CDR2 YFSETQ. With V trimmed by 0 bases and J by 6 bases, 8 bases remained unmatched. CDR3 length equals 17 residues. CDR3 region: CASSLGQGATMDEKLFF. The CDR3 DNA sequence: TGCGCCAGCAGCTTGGGACAGGGGGCGACAATGGATGAAAAACTGTTTTTT.

The V and J genes are TRBV20-1 and TRBJ2-1, with 7 bases matching TRBD2. This CDR3 region has 14 residues. Germline V CDR1 and CDR2: DFQATT, SNEGSKA (reference sequence). With V trimmed by 3 bases and J by 8 bases, 10 bases remained unmatched. CDR3 region: CSASVTSAKDEQFF. CDR3 coding DNA: TGCAGTGCTAGTGTCACTAGCGCCAAGGATGAGCAGTTCTTC.

This chain uses TRBV6-5 with TRBJ2-3; 10 nucleotides align to TRBD2. Germline loops: CDR1 MNHEY, CDR2 SVGAGI. Unmatched junction bases numbered 3, after V lost 2 bases and J lost 4 bases. There are 15 residues in the CDR3. DNA for the CDR3: TGTGCCAGCAGTTACGGGGGGACTAGCGCAGATACGCAGTATTTT. Its protein product is CASSYGGTSADTQYF.

The J gene is TRBJ1-1, the V gene TRBV10-3; 7 bases line up with TRBD1. This CDR3 comprises 14 residues. Germline CDR1 and CDR2: ENHRY and SYGVKD. Unmatched junction bases numbered 8, after V lost 10 bases and J lost 0 bases. The CDR3 spells CATEDRQMNTEAFF. The CDR3 DNA reads as TGTGCCACCGAGGACAGGCAGATGAACACTGAAGCTTTCTTT.

V is TRBV10-3 and J is TRBJ2-3; the D is unclear. Per the germline V gene, CDR1 is ENHRY and CDR2 is SYGVKD. The CDR3 length is 15 residues. With 0 bases removed from V and 3 bases from J, the gap between germline ends came to 10 bases. CDR3 nucleotides: TGTGCCATCAGTGAGTCTGTGAGCGAGACAGATACGCAGTATTTT. It yields the protein CAISESVSETDTQYF.

The V and J genes are TRBV7-9 and TRBJ2-7; 10 bases agree with TRBD2. This CDR3 is 16 amino acids long. Germline CDR1 SEHNR, CDR2 FQNEAQ (reference sequence). The trim removed 1 base at V and 0 bases at J, leaving 3 bases unmatched. CDR3 in DNA: TGTGCCAGCAGCTTAGTAACTAGCGGGGTCTCCTACGAGCAGTACTTC. Its translation: CASSLVTSGVSYEQYF.

The J gene is TRBJ2-3, the V gene TRBV6-4; 8 nucleotides match TRBD1. CDR1 MRHNA and CDR2 SNTAGT come from the germline V gene. CDR3 size: 14 residues. The trim removed 3 bases at V and 7 bases at J, leaving 6 bases unmatched. The CDR3 DNA reads as TGTGCCAGCAGTGAGTGGACAGGGTCGTATACGCAGTATTTT. It codes for CASSEWTGSYTQYF.

This chain connects TRBV7-9 to TRBJ1-2; D is ambiguous. Germline values: CDR1 SEHNR, CDR2 FQNEAQ (reference sequence). Trimming removed 5 bases from V and 2 bases from J, with 9 bases in between. The CDR3 consists of 13 residues. The CDR3 region is CASSATSNYGYTF. The CDR3 nucleotides read TGTGCCAGCAGCGCGACATCGAACTATGGCTACACCTTC.

The genes are TRBV4-2 and TRBJ2-6; no clear D. The CDR3 totals 17 residues. Trimming shortened V by 3 bases and J by 0 bases, and 12 bases separated the two germline ends. Looked up from germline, CDR1 is LGHNA and CDR2 is YNFKEQ. CDR3 nucleotide sequence: TGTGCCAGCAGCCACAAACATTCCAGCTCTGGGGCCAACGTCCTGACTTTC. Its protein product is CASSHKHSSSGANVLTF.

The chain joins TRBV18 to TRBJ1-1, with 8 bases fitting TRBD1. This CDR3 spans 15 amino acids. V shed 0 bases and J 6 bases; nucleotides not matched to a gene: 6. Germline V gene data show CDR1 as KGHSH and CDR2 as LQKENI. The CDR3 region is CASSPPAQGAAEAFF. Written as DNA, the CDR3 is TGTGCCAGCTCACCACCGGCTCAGGGGGCCGCTGAAGCTTTCTTT.

Comment on this clone: Within the sample, other DNA sequences also encode this same CDR3. V is TRBV19 and J is TRBJ1-1, with TRBD1 as a possible D gene (6 bases). Trimming shortened V by 6 bases and J by 4 bases, and 9 bases separated the two germline ends. CDR3 size: 12 residues. Germline V CDR1 and CDR2: LNHDA, SQIVND (reference sequence). This CDR3 reads CASRQGGTEAFF. CDR3 in DNA: TGTGCCAGTAGACAGGGTGGCACTGAAGCTTTCTTT. The full variable domain, its missing parts supplied by reference TRBV19 and TRBJ1-1, is DGGITQSPKYLFRKEGQNVTLSCEQNLNHDAMYWYRQDPGQGLRLIYYSQIVNDFQKGDIAEGYSVSREKKESFPLTVTSAQKNPTAFYLCASRQGGTEAFFGQGTRLTVV.

The chain is built from TRBV6-1 and TRBJ2-4; weak D call: TRBD1 (6 bases). There are 15 residues in the CDR3. V lost 3 bases and J lost 6, with 15 bases in between. CDR1 is MNHNS and CDR2 is SASEGT in the germline V gene. CDR3 nucleotides: TGTGCCAGCAGTGAGGTGGGATTAGGGGGAAACATTCAGTACTTC. Translated, it gives CASSEVGLGGNIQYF.

V and J are TRBV19 and TRBJ2-2; no firm D call. The CDR3 runs to 12 residues. The germline V and J ends were trimmed by 8 bases and 5 bases, with 9 bases remaining between them. Per the germline V gene, CDR1 is LNHDA and CDR2 is SQIVND (reference sequence). Here the CDR3 reads CASLKWTGELFF. The CDR3 nucleotides are TGTGCCAGTCTAAAGTGGACCGGGGAGCTGTTTTTT.

This chain uses TRBV29-1 with TRBJ1-2, with 7 bases that match TRBD1. There are 14 residues in the CDR3. The trim removed 7 bases at V and 1 base at J, leaving 9 bases unmatched. CDR1 and CDR2 (germline): SQVTM, ANQGSEA. The CDR3 DNA follows: TGCAGCGGATTGGGGGACAGCAATAACTATGGCTACACCTTC. Translated: CSGLGDSNNYGYTF.

There are a few counts of this clone. The chain couples TRBV6-5 to TRBJ1-3; the D is unclear. Trimming took 7 bases from V and 0 from J, leaving 7 bases between them. Germline CDR1 reads MNHEY; CDR2 reads SVGAGI. The CDR3 is made up of 13 amino acids. The CDR3 region is CASTRGSGNTIYF. The CDR3 DNA follows: TGTGCCAGCACGCGGGGCTCTGGAAACACCATATATTTT.

The chain carries TRBV5-5 and TRBJ1-5; 8 positions match TRBD1. CDR3 length equals 15 residues. Germline assignment: CDR1 SGHKS and CDR2 YYEKEE (reference sequence). V gave up 3 bases and J gave up 5 bases; unmatched junction bases: 7. CDR3 in DNA: TGTGCCAGCAGCTGGGAAGACAGGGGCCATCAGCCCCAGCATTTT. Encoded protein: CASSWEDRGHQPQHF.

This sequence joins TRBV5-5 and TRBJ1-2; 9 nucleotides match TRBD1. The germline CDR1 and CDR2 sequences are SGHKS and YYEKEE (reference sequence). The CDR3 runs 13 residues. The V and J ends lost 3 bases and 8 bases, in that order; junction bases with no gene match: 5. In nucleotides, the CDR3 is TGTGCCAGCAGCTGGACAGGGGCCCGGGGCTACACCTTC. It specifies CASSWTGARGYTF.

This clone came up a few times. V is TRBV19 and J is TRBJ2-7; TRBD2 matches 7 bases. V lost 0 bases and J lost 2; bases outside the gene matches: 4. This CDR3 region has 15 residues. The germline CDR1 and CDR2 sequences are LNHDA and SQIVND (reference sequence). CDR3 sequence (DNA): TGTGCCAGTAGTATAGAGCGGGGGTTTGCCTACGAGCAGTACTTC. Its protein is CASSIERGFAYEQYF.

V is TRBV2 and J is TRBJ2-5; 12 bases map to TRBD1. V trimming: 6 bases; J trimming: 4 bases; junction bases outside the gene matches: 3. The CDR3 has 14 amino acids. The germline V gene encodes CDR1 SNHLY and CDR2 FYNNEI. The CDR3 coding sequence is TGTGCCAGCAGCGGGGACAGGGGGCGAGAGACCCAGTACTTC. It yields the protein CASSGDRGRETQYF.

J is TRBJ1-3 and V is TRBV5-3, with D perhaps TRBD1 (5 bases). TRBV5-3 is an ORF, with its function uncertain. Trimming took 7 bases from V and 2 from J, leaving 22 bases between them. The CDR3 is 17 residues long. The CDR3 sequence: CARYDKPNRNPGNTIYF. DNA for the CDR3: TGTGCCAGATACGATAAACCTAACAGGAACCCTGGAAACACCATATATTTT.

The chain recombines TRBV5-1 with TRBJ1-2; D gene ambiguous. CDR3 length: 13 residues. In germline, CDR1 is SGHRS, CDR2 YFSETQ. The germline V and J ends were trimmed by 0 bases and 7 bases, with 10 bases remaining between them. The CDR3 spells CASSLDSEVGYTF. For the CDR3, the DNA is TGCGCCAGCAGCTTGGACTCCGAAGTTGGCTACACCTTC.

This chain joins TRBV19 and TRBJ1-5; D gene ambiguous. CDR1 is LNHDA and CDR2 is SQIVND in the germline V gene (reference sequence). Trimming took 3 bases from V and 0 from J, leaving 9 bases between them. The CDR3 length is 15 residues. The CDR3 region has the DNA TGTGCCAGTAGTATCAGTGATAATAGCAATCAGCCCCAGCATTTT. It translates to CASSISDNSNQPQHF.

This clone was seen once. The chain has TRBV7-9 and TRBJ2-7; TRBD2 matches at 10 bases. The length of the CDR3 is 19 residues. After removal of 4 bases from V and 6 bases from J, the junction contained 21 bases not matched to a gene. Germline assignment: CDR1 SEHNR and CDR2 FQNEAQ (reference sequence). The chain's CDR3 is CASSSPLTGLLAGALEQYF. CDR3 DNA sequence: TGTGCCAGCAGCTCCCCGCTTACAGGGTTGCTAGCGGGGGCCCTCGAGCAGTACTTC.